This T cell receptor beta chain was captured in a study of cytomegalovirus exposure and HLA in healthy donors. General study results and limits: A later analysis appeared to link common viral pathogens to several of the most significant clusters. The study put 150 to 200 TCR beta chains on its list as cytomegalovirus-associated. Many donors shared some public TCRs, even though most TCR sequences were rare. Segments of the TCR beta V type were, in most cases, productive about 87% or about 30% of the time in an earlier analysis.

PCR used 60 Vbeta primers and 13 Jbeta primers. Clones were sequenced by immunoSEQ multiplex PCR, and TCRdb holds only the in-frame ones, with some missing. Of 85,000 to 100,000 clones detected, about four fifths appear once; the ten largest clones hold about 3.6%. Of note for this clone: The antigen is undetermined.

The V end lost 4 bases, the J end lost 2 bases, and 12 bases lay between the germline ends. This CDR3 is built from 14 residues. Germline assignment: CDR1 LNHDA and CDR2 SQIVND (reference sequence). The TCR was taken from a male donor in good health and CMV-seropositive. The chain uses TRBV19 and TRBJ2-7; D is unresolved. The sequenced sample consisted of PBMCs. CDR3 in DNA: TGTGCCAGTAGTAAGAAATGGGCAGCCTACGAGCAGTACTTC. Protein: CASSKKWAAYEQYF.